Presented here are 3 T cell receptor beta chains from one specimen sequenced in a study of Ad26.COV2.S vaccination and SARS-CoV-2 variants. Generated by immunoSEQ multiplex PCR, the TCRdb table keeps only in-frame clones and is missing some. The data contain around 300,000 clones, about 85% of them singletons. The sample's treatment: roughly 19 received Ad26.COV2.S at low or high dose, single or two shots; roughly five received placebo; per-sample allocation not given. Sampling took place 63 days after the first vaccine or placebo injection. The sequenced sample was peripheral blood, obtained in a trial of Ad26.COV2.S vaccine versus placebo. Source of these receptors: a person aged 18 to 59 who received the Ad26.COV2.S COVID-19 vaccine or a placebo.

The rearrangement joins TRBV7-9 to TRBJ1-5, with D hard to call. V lost 1 base and J lost 3, with 4 bases in between. The germline V gene encodes CDR1 SEHNR and CDR2 FQNEAQ (reference sequence). The CDR3 loop spans 13 amino acids. CDR3 in amino acids: CASSLEINQPQHF. The DNA for the CDR3 is TGTGCCAGCAGCTTAGAAATCAATCAGCCCCAGCATTTT.

This chain connects TRBV15 to TRBJ1-5; D gene uncertain. This CDR3 is 16 amino acids long. Germline V gene data show CDR1 as LNHNV and CDR2 as YYDKDF (reference sequence). The V end lost 0 bases, the J end lost 0 bases, and 9 bases lay between the germline ends. As DNA, the CDR3 is TGTGCCACCAGCAGAGATCTCAGTTATAGCAATCAGCCCCAGCATTTT. This codes for CATSRDLSYSNQPQHF.

The rearrangement uses TRBV5-1 and TRBJ1-2; perhaps TRBD1 as D (6 bases). V was shortened by 2 bases and J by 0 bases, with 17 bases between the two germline ends. This CDR3 has 17 amino acids. From germline, CDR1 is SGHRS and CDR2 YFSETQ. The CDR3 spells CASSFLGQPTTNYGYTF. CDR3 in DNA: TGCGCCAGCAGCTTTTTAGGACAGCCCACCACTAACTATGGCTACACCTTC.